At least ten counts were recorded for the clone carrying this T cell receptor beta chain. Its antigen is unidentified. This sample is part of a study of breast tumors, draining lymph nodes, adjacent tissues. TCRdb passed the multiplex PCR reads through MiXCR, listing each CDR3 protein once. The data contain about 140,000 distinct CDR3 sequences, approximately 29% of them singletons. Breast cancer patients provided tissue from their axillary draining lymph nodes. V lost 2 bases and J lost 0, with 10 bases in between. The CDR3 loop spans 15 amino acids. Germline CDR1 reads SGHRS; CDR2 reads YFSETQ. Study results and caveats: The data were judged consistent with most tumor T cells coming from lymph node and expanding in tumor. Tumors had less TCR diversity than lymph nodes, more than nontumor tissue.

This TCR was sampled from a female donor with breast cancer. Some clones in this sample may be carry-over from other donors' samples. The chain links TRBV5-1 to TRBJ2-3, with D tentatively TRBD2 (5 bases). The sample was axillary lymph node tissue. In DNA, the CDR3 is TGCGCCAGCAGCTTAGACGGGATAAGCACAGATACGCAGTATTTT. Translation gives CASSLDGISTDTQYF.